This record looks at one T cell receptor (beta chain) sequence and its context. Its antigen remains unidentified. Base qualities are missing; no much larger clone stands one base away. Collaborating institutions collected whole blood in K2EDTA tubes following their own protocols. For TCRbeta analysis, collaborator samples were shipped as frozen whole blood, as isolated PBMCs, or as DNA extracted from either sample type. The data are from a study of blood T cell repertoires in COVID-19 (dated by TCRdb to the early 2020s). The study in broad terms: Collaborator samples came from the United States, Italy and Spain and covered acute and convalescent phases of COVID-19. The samples were drawn from two sources: the first 160 participants of the ongoing ImmuneRACE study, and 1,254 subjects contributed by 6 global collaborators. Sample metadata almost always included a de-identified subject ID, COVID-19 status, age in years and sex. The repertoires were made available in a free public database intended to serve as a resource for research on the immune response to SARS-CoV-2. HLA class I and class II types, where available, came from metadata supplied by the sample provider rather than from assay-based typing. The dataset comprised deeply sampled blood TCRbeta repertoires from subjects exposed to, actively infected with, or recovered from COVID-19. The prospective study material was composed of cDNA or gDNA derived from T cells, B-cell-depleted T cells, or PBMCs. What the research found in general, with its limitations: The amount of clinical and demographic metadata varied by source and participant and was provided uncurated.

TCRbeta CDR3 regions were amplified from genomic DNA using the immunoSEQ Assay, a bias-controlled multiplex PCR. As for the authors' bioinformatics: The number of nucleated cells in each sample was estimated from the amplification of reference gene primers within the assay. Sequence reads were collapsed and filtered to measure the absolute abundance of every unique TCRbeta CDR3 rearrangement. For each sample, productive Simpson clonality was calculated as the square root of Simpson's diversity index over productive rearrangements. This immuneACCESS table, as held by TCRdb, lists in-frame sequences with V and J called but not all clones. Of the missing ones, under half trace to an unresolved V gene in checked studies; the others have no known cause. V, J and clone size are those of that table, while D and trimming were read from the DNA. The sample table records about 100,000 clones; 80% to 90% of these occur just once. Clones ranked in the top ten supply approximately 10% of the sample.

The junction shows trimming of 2 bases on V and 4 bases on J, plus 6 bases between the germline ends. The CDR3 runs 13 amino acids, cysteine and phenylalanine included. Only the CDR3 part of the read is kept: 39 bases, read in frame from the first base. CDR1 and CDR2 were assigned from the germline V gene as MNHEY and SVGAGI. The TCR originated in a woman under 40 with acute or convalescent COVID-19. The rearranged chain carries TRBV6-5 and TRBJ1-3; a confident D gene designation cannot be given. Sequencing used peripheral blood. The DNA sequence is as follows: TGTGCCAGCAGTTACGCGTACGGAAACACCATATATTTT. Translation gives CASSYAYGNTIYF.